The 20 T cell receptor beta chains given below trace back to one sample, sequenced in a study of blood T cell repertoires in COVID-19. The method was immunoSEQ multiplex PCR; TCRdb's version includes in-frame clones alone and lacks a portion of them. The table lists some 190,000 clones, about four fifths of them singletons. Specimen: peripheral blood. The origin of the receptors is a man in his 60s with acute or convalescent COVID-19.

The chain joins TRBV6-5 to TRBJ1-2; 7 bases agree with TRBD1. The CDR3 spans 14 residues. V lost 3 bases and J lost 8; bases outside the gene matches: 9. Germline CDR1 is MNHEY and CDR2 is SVGAGI. CDR3 in DNA: TGTGCCAGCAGTTATGGAGACAGGGTGGGGGGCTACACCTTC. Protein: CASSYGDRVGGYTF.

In this sample, this clone turned up once. This sequence joins TRBV19 and TRBJ1-5; 9 nucleotides line up with TRBD1. The ends lost 5 bases at V and 7 bases at J; junction bases unmatched: 3. The germline gives CDR1 LNHDA, CDR2 SQIVND (reference sequence). This CDR3 region has 13 residues. The CDR3 sequence: CASSWTGDQPQHF. In DNA form, the CDR3 reads TGTGCCAGTAGTTGGACAGGGGACCAGCCCCAGCATTTT.

The chain couples TRBV15 to TRBJ2-7; 7 bases align to TRBD2. Germline CDR1 LNHNV, CDR2 YYDKDF (reference sequence). After removal of 0 bases from V and 0 bases from J, the junction contained 5 bases not matched to a gene. The CDR3 has 16 residues. As DNA, the CDR3 is TGTGCCACCAGCAGAGAGGCGGGCGGGAGCTCCTACGAGCAGTACTTC. Translating gives CATSREAGGSSYEQYF.

J is TRBJ2-2 and V is TRBV7-3; D gene uncertain. The germline V gene has CDR1 SGHTA and CDR2 FQGTGA. V shed 1 base and J shed 2 bases, with 2 bases lying between them. There are 13 residues in the CDR3. CDR3: CASSLINTGELFF. The CDR3 nucleotides are TGTGCCAGCAGCTTAATAAACACCGGGGAGCTGTTTTTT.

The J gene is TRBJ1-6, the V gene TRBV9, with D unresolved. Deletions cut 0 bases from V and 10 bases from J, with 8 bases between. The CDR3 has 13 residues. Germline V lookup: CDR1 SGDLS, CDR2 YYNGEE. CDR3 nucleotides: TGTGCCAGCAGCGTAGGGGCGAAATCACCCCTCCACTTT. Amino acid sequence: CASSVGAKSPLHF.

This clone showed up just a few times. CDR3 DNA: TGTGCCAGCAGCGTAGAGGGCAGGGTCGTAACAGATACGCAGTATTTT. Amino acids: CASSVEGRVVTDTQYF. The V and J genes are TRBV9 and TRBJ2-3; D might be TRBD1 (5 bases). The CDR3 is made up of 16 amino acids. The V end was cut by 0 bases, the J end by 3 bases, with 14 bases between. Germline-derived CDR1 and CDR2 are SGDLS and YYNGEE.

The V gene is TRBV5-1, the J gene TRBJ2-3, with TRBD2 identical over 8 bases. Unmatched junction bases numbered 7, after V lost 0 bases and J lost 4 bases. This CDR3 has 16 amino acids. In germline, CDR1 is SGHRS, CDR2 YFSETQ. The CDR3 DNA reads TGCGCCAGCAGCTTGGTTCCAGCGGGAGTGGCAGATACGCAGTATTTT. It yields the protein CASSLVPAGVADTQYF.

This chain connects TRBV28 to TRBJ1-3, with TRBD1 matching over 7 bases. CDR1 and CDR2 (germline): MDHEN, SYDVKM. CDR3 length equals 14 residues. Germline trimming cut 10 bases from V and 3 bases from J; bases unmatched to any gene: 9. The CDR3 here is CATADRVVGNTIYF. The CDR3 nucleotides read TGTGCCACCGCCGACAGGGTGGTTGGAAACACCATATATTTT.

The J gene is TRBJ1-6, the V gene TRBV6-2 or TRBV6-3; D gene uncertain. Germline V gene sequence: CDR1 MNHEY, CDR2 SVGEGT. The ends were cut back, 6 bases at V and 3 bases at J, with 21 bases in the middle. The CDR3 runs to 18 residues. Here the CDR3 reads CASSRDPGFLVYNSPLHF. As DNA, the CDR3 is TGTGCCAGCAGCCGTGATCCGGGATTCCTCGTCTATAATTCACCCCTCCACTTT.

The rearrangement uses TRBV10-3 and TRBJ1-1; TRBD1 might be the D (5 bases). The CDR3 loop spans 12 amino acids. V gave up 10 bases and J gave up 2 bases, with 11 bases separating them. The V gene's germline CDR1 is ENHRY and CDR2 SYGVKD. DNA of the CDR3: TGTGCCACCTCGACAGTTAACACTGAAGCTTTCTTT. Translated: CATSTVNTEAFF.

CDR3 in amino acids: CASGGVNTDTQYF. As DNA, the CDR3 is TGTGCCAGCGGGGGGGTCAACACAGATACGCAGTATTTT. The chain couples TRBV9 to TRBJ2-3; 7 bases are shared with TRBD2. Germline V gives CDR1 SGDLS, CDR2 YYNGEE. This CDR3 has 13 residues. The junction had 4 bases not matched to a gene; V was cut back by 7 bases and J by 2 bases.

V usage is TRBV9 and J usage is TRBJ2-1; 7 nucleotides line up with TRBD2. The V and J ends lost 2 bases and 5 bases, in that order; junction bases with no gene match: 16. There are 18 residues in the CDR3. Germline V lookup: CDR1 SGDLS, CDR2 YYNGEE. The chain's CDR3 is CASSVEGRRVAGNNEQFF. In DNA form, the CDR3 reads TGTGCCAGCAGCGTGGAGGGTAGGCGGGTAGCGGGCAACAATGAGCAGTTCTTC.

This chain joins TRBV27 and TRBJ2-5; TRBD1 matches at 7 bases. The CDR3 is 15 residues long. V lost 4 bases, J lost 5 bases, and 10 bases stayed unmatched. Germline V CDR1 and CDR2: MNHEY, SMNVEV (reference sequence). The CDR3 DNA follows: TGTGCCAGCAGTTCGACAGGGTTATTCGGTGAGACCCAGTACTTC. The encoded protein is CASSSTGLFGETQYF.

J is TRBJ2-1 and V is TRBV20-1; D might be TRBD2 (5 bases). Germline V gives CDR1 DFQATT, CDR2 SNEGSKA (reference sequence). V shed 6 bases and J shed 9 bases, with 9 bases lying between them. This CDR3 region has 10 residues. The CDR3: CSAARGEQFF. CDR3 DNA: TGCAGTGCCGCCCGGGGTGAGCAGTTCTTC.

In its sample, this clone was seen a few times. V and J are TRBV19 and TRBJ1-2, with TRBD1 matching over 8 bases. Germline V gives CDR1 LNHDA, CDR2 SQIVND (reference sequence). The J segment lost 2 bases and the V segment lost 3 bases, leaving 8 bases of the junction unmatched. The CDR3 covers 16 residues. The CDR3 sequence is CASSILGQGRNYGYTF. The CDR3 DNA reads as TGTGCCAGTAGTATCCTTGGACAGGGACGCAACTATGGCTACACCTTC.

Only a few counts were recorded for this clone. V usage is TRBV4-2 and J usage is TRBJ1-4; possible D gene TRBD1, 6 bases. V was trimmed by 1 base and J by 8 bases, leaving 17 bases between them. CDR3 length: 16 amino acids. From germline, CDR1 is LGHNA and CDR2 YNFKEQ. The CDR3 nucleotides are TGTGCCAGCAGCCAAGTAGGCAGGGGTCTAATGGAAAAACTGTTTTTT. Translating gives CASSQVGRGLMEKLFF.

The rearrangement uses TRBV5-8 and TRBJ2-7; 9 nucleotides agree with TRBD1. Trimming cost V 4 bases and J 3 bases; bases outside gene matches: 2. CDR1 and CDR2 (germline): SGHTS, YDEGEE. CDR3 length equals 13 residues. The chain's CDR3 is CASSRQGGYEQYF. CDR3 nucleotide sequence: TGTGCCAGCAGCCGACAGGGGGGCTACGAGCAGTACTTC.

The chain recombines TRBV19 with TRBJ2-3; 8 bases line up with TRBD2. The CDR3 is 16 residues long. The germline V gene has CDR1 LNHDA and CDR2 SQIVND (reference sequence). V shed 6 bases and J 3 bases; nucleotides not matched to a gene: 11. The CDR3 loop reads CASRPPAGAGTDTQYF. The DNA of the CDR3 is TGTGCCAGTAGACCCCCAGCGGGAGCGGGAACAGATACGCAGTATTTT.

The rearrangement links TRBV6-6 to TRBJ1-1; unclear D gene. The V end lost 0 bases, the J end lost 4 bases, and 12 bases lay between the germline ends. Germline-derived CDR1 and CDR2 are MNHNY and SVGAGI (reference sequence). This CDR3 spans 15 amino acids. CDR3 bases: TGTGCCAGCAGTTACTCGGGAGGCGCCGGCACTGAAGCTTTCTTT. Translating gives CASSYSGGAGTEAFF.

This clone was seen a few times. The CDR3 loop reads CSVQHPGQGAGNYGYTF. CDR3 nucleotide sequence: TGCAGCGTACAACACCCAGGACAGGGGGCGGGTAACTATGGCTACACCTTC. This sequence joins TRBV29-1 and TRBJ1-2; 11 bases are a match to TRBD1. V lost 6 bases and J lost 1; bases outside the gene matches: 13. The germline gives CDR1 SQVTM, CDR2 ANQGSEA. This CDR3 is built from 17 residues.